The 8 T cell receptor beta chains presented below share a single source sample, sequenced in a study of monozygotic twins with inflammatory bowel disease. TCRdb reprocessed the 5' RACE reads, keeping one entry per CDR3 protein, no DNA. Recorded for this sample: some 440,000 distinct CDR3 sequences. The material sequenced was blood. The receptors here all came from a human donor with ulcerative colitis or Crohn's disease, or a healthy co-twin of an affected twin (not recorded which).

The chain has TRBV3-1 and TRBJ1-1. Germline V lookup: CDR1 LGHDT, CDR2 YNNKEL (reference sequence). The CDR3 is 15 residues long. The CDR3 sequence is CASSQGVQGGAEAFF.

The chain carries TRBV20-1 and TRBJ2-4; TCRdb gives TRBD1 as the D gene, but with no DNA this cannot be confirmed. The CDR3 extends over 14 amino acids. The germline CDR1 and CDR2 sequences are DFQATT and SNEGSKA (reference sequence). The CDR3 here is CSAQAGQGQNIQYF.

This chain uses TRBV12-3 or TRBV12-4 with TRBJ2-2; TCRdb proposes TRBD1, but this gene call is untestable without DNA. This CDR3 region has 12 residues. The CDR3 loop is CASRWGTGELFF.

This chain uses TRBV6-5 with TRBJ2-2. This CDR3 contains 13 residues. Germline CDR1 is MNHEY and CDR2 is SVGAGI. The CDR3 loop is CASKAGVPGELFF.

The chain links TRBV20-1 to TRBJ2-5; no DNA is available, so the TRBD1 call from TCRdb remains unchecked. The CDR3 runs 13 residues. Per the germline V gene, CDR1 is DFQATT and CDR2 is SNEGSKA (reference sequence). CDR3 in amino acids: CSAIRDKRETQYF.

The rearrangement links TRBV4-2 to TRBJ2-2; the D call of TRBD2 rests on TCRdb alone, since no DNA is present to check it. Germline V gives CDR1 LGHNA, CDR2 YNFKEQ. This CDR3 has 18 residues. The CDR3 here is CASSQAPSSDANTGELFF.

The genes are TRBV12-3 or TRBV12-4 and TRBJ2-3. The CDR3 sequence is 13 residues long. The CDR3: CASSPPTSDTQYF.

The chain uses TRBV5-1 and TRBJ1-5. This CDR3 has 15 amino acids. Per the germline V gene, CDR1 is SGHRS and CDR2 is YFSETQ. CDR3 sequence reads: CASSLGPFNNQPQHF.